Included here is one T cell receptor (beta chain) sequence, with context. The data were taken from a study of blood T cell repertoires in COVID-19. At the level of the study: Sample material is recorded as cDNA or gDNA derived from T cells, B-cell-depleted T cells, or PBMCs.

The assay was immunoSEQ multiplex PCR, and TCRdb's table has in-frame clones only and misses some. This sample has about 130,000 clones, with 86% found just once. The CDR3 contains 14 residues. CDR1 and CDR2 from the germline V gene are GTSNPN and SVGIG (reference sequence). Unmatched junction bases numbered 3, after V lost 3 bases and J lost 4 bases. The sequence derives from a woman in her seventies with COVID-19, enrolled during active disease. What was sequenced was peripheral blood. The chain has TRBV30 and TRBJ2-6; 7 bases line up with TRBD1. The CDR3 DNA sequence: TGTGCCTGGAGAACAGGGGTCGGGGCCAACGTCCTGACTTTC. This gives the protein CAWRTGVGANVLTF.